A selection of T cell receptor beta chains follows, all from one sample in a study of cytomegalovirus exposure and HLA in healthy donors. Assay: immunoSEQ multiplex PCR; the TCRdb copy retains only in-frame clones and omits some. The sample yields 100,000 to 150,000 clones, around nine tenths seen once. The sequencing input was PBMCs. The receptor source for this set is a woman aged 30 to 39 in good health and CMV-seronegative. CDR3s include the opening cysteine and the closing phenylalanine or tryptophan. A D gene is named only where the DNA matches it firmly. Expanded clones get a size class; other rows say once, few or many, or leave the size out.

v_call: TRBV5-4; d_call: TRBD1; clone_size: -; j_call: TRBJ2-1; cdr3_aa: CASSWGTAYYNEQFF; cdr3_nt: TGTGCCAGCAGCTGGGGGACAGCGTACTACAATGAGCAGTTCTTC
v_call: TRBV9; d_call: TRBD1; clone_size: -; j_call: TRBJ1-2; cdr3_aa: CASSVESGGSYGYTF; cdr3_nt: TGTGCCAGCAGCGTAGAGTCAGGGGGCAGCTATGGCTACACCTTC
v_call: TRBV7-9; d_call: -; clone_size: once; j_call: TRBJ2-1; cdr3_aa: CASSLLVSSYNEQFF; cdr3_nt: TGTGCCAGCAGCCTCTTGGTCAGCTCCTACAATGAGCAGTTCTTC
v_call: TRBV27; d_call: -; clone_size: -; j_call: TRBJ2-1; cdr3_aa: CASSWARGVGEQFF; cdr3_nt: TGTGCCAGCAGTTGGGCTCGCGGGGTGGGTGAGCAGTTCTTC
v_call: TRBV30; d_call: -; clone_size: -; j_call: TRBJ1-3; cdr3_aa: CAWSVGGENTIYF; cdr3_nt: TGTGCCTGGAGTGTCGGGGGGGAAAACACCATATATTTT
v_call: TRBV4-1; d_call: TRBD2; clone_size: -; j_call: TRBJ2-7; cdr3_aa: CASSHLPGLGVYEQYF; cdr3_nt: TGCGCCAGCAGCCATCTCCCGGGACTAGGTGTCTACGAGCAGTACTTC
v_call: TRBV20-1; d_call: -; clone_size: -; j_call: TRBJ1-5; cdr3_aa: CSASPATTPHF; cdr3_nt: TGCAGTGCTAGCCCGGCAACTACCCCGCATTTT
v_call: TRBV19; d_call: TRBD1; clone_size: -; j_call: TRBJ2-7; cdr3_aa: CASSLTTGAGSYEQYF; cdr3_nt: TGCGCCAGTAGTCTAACGACAGGGGCGGGCTCCTACGAGCAGTACTTC
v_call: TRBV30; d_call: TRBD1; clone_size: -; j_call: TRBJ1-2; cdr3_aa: CAWSYRDRELYGYTF; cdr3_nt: TGTGCCTGGAGCTACCGGGACAGAGAACTTTATGGCTACACCTTC
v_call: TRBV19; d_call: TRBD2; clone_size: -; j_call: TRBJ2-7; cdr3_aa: CASRWTSGSAEQYF; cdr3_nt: TGTGCCAGTAGGTGGACTAGCGGGAGTGCCGAGCAGTACTTC
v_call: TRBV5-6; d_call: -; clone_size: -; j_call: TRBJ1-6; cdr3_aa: CASSFGYQGHSPLHF; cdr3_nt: TGTGCCAGCAGCTTTGGTTACCAGGGGCATTCACCCCTCCACTTT
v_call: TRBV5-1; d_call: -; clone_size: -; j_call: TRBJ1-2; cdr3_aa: CASSLRVRGRNGYTF; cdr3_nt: TGCGCCAGCAGCCTCAGGGTTAGGGGTCGGAATGGCTACACCTTC
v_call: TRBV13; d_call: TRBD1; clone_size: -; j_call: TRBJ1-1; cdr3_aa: CASSLYGDSLEAFF; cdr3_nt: TGTGCCAGCAGCTTATACGGGGACAGCCTTGAAGCTTTCTTT
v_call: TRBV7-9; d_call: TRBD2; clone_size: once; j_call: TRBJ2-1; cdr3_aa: CASSLGTSSYNEQFF; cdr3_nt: TGTGCCAGCAGCTTAGGGACTAGTTCCTACAATGAGCAGTTCTTC
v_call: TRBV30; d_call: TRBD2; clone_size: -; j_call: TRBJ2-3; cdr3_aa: CAWSLLAGASDTQYF; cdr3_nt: TGTGCCTGGAGTTTGCTAGCGGGAGCATCAGATACGCAGTATTTT
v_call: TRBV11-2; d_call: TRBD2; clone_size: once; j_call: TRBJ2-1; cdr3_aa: CASSLGQRGPYNEQFF; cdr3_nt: TGTGCCAGCAGCTTAGGCCAGCGGGGTCCGTACAATGAGCAGTTCTTC
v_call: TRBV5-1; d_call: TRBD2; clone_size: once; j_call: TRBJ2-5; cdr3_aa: CASSLEPSGGQETQYF; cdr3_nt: TGCGCCAGCAGCTTGGAACCTAGCGGGGGGCAAGAGACCCAGTACTTC
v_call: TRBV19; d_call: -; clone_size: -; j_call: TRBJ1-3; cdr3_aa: CASSISYSGNTIYF; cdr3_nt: TGTGCCAGTAGCATATCCTACTCTGGAAACACCATATATTTT
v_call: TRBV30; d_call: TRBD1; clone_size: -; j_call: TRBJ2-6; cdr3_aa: CAWSTHRGFTGANVLTF; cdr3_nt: TGTGCCTGGAGTACCCACAGGGGGTTTACTGGGGCCAACGTCCTGACTTTC
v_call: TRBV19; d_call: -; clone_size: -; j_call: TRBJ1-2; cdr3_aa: CARGPRAINYGYTF; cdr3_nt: TGTGCCAGAGGGCCCAGGGCGATTAACTATGGCTACACCTTC
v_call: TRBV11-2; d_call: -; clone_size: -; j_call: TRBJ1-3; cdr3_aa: CASSLSASSSGNTIYF; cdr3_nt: TGTGCCAGCAGCTTATCTGCTAGTTCGTCTGGAAACACCATATATTTT
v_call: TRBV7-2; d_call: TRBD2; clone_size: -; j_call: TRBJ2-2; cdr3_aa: CASSLRLAADTGELFF; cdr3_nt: TGTGCCAGCAGCCTCCGACTAGCCGCGGACACCGGGGAGCTGTTTTTT
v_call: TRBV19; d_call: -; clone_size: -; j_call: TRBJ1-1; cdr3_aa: CASRSGGAGDTEAFF; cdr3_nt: TGTGCCAGTAGATCCGGGGGCGCGGGGGACACTGAAGCTTTCTTT
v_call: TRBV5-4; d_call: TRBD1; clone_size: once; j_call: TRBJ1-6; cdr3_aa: CASSQNHDRVDSPLHF; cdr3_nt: TGTGCCAGCAGCCAAAATCACGACAGGGTTGATTCACCCCTCCACTTT
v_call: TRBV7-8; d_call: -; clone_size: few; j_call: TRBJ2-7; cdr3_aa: CASSLGLANLYF; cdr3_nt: TGTGCCAGCAGCTTAGGGCTAGCTAACCTGTACTTC
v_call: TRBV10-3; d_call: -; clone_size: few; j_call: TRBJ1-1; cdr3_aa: CAISESIQGYTEAFF; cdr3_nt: TGTGCCATCAGTGAGTCGATACAGGGCTACACTGAAGCTTTCTTT
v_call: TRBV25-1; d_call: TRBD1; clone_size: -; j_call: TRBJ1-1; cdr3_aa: CASTRQGDTEAFF; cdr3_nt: TGTGCCAGCACTAGACAGGGGGACACTGAAGCTTTCTTT
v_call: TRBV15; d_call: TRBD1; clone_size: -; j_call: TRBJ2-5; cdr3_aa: CATTDRDGETQYF; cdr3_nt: TGTGCCACAACCGACAGGGACGGGGAGACCCAGTACTTC
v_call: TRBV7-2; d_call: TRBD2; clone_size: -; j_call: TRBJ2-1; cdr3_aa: CASSPHWPGLAGYNEQFF; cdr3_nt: TGTGCCAGCAGCCCGCACTGGCCGGGACTAGCGGGATACAATGAGCAGTTCTTC
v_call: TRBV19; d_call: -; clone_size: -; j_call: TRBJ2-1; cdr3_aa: CASSILLASYNEQFF; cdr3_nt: TGTGCCAGTAGTATTCTCCTAGCCTCCTACAATGAGCAGTTCTTC
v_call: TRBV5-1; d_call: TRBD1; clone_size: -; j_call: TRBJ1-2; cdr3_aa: CASSLEGGHYGYTF; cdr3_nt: TGCGCCAGCAGCTTGGAAGGGGGCCACTATGGCTACACCTTC
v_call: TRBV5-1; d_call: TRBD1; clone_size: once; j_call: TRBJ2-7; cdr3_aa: CASSPWGPGQGPYEQYF; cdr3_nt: TGCGCCAGCAGCCCCTGGGGTCCGGGACAGGGTCCCTACGAGCAGTACTTC
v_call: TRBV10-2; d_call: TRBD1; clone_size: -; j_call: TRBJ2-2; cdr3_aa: CASRKKPGQSTGELFF; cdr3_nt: TGCGCCAGCAGGAAGAAACCGGGACAGAGCACCGGGGAGCTGTTTTTT
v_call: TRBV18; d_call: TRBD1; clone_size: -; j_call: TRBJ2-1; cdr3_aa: CASRDRVGGEQFF; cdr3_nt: TGTGCCAGCCGGGACAGGGTCGGGGGTGAGCAGTTCTTC
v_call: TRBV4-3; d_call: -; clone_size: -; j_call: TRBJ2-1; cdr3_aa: CASSQETGGGRYNEQFF; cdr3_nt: TGCGCCAGCAGCCAAGAAACTGGGGGGGGCCGGTACAATGAGCAGTTCTTC
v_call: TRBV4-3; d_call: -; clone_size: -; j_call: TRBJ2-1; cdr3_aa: CASSQDGRLRQGEQFF; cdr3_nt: TGCGCCAGCAGCCAAGATGGCAGATTACGGCAGGGTGAGCAGTTCTTC
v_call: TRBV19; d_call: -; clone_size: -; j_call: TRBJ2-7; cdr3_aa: CASSIGSGPIYEQYF; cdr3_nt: TGTGCCAGTAGTATTGGGTCAGGGCCAATCTACGAGCAGTACTTC
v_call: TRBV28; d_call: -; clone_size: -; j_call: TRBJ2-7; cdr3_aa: CASSRVSNYEQYF; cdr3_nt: TGTGCCAGCAGCCGTGTAAGCAACTACGAGCAGTACTTC
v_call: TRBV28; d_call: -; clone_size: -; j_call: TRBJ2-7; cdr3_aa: CASSLFRGLSEQYF; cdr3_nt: TGTGCCAGCAGTTTATTCCGGGGACTCAGCGAGCAGTACTTC
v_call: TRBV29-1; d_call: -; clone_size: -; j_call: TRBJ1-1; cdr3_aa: CSVGQFGTEAFF; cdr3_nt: TGCAGCGTTGGACAGTTCGGCACTGAAGCTTTCTTT
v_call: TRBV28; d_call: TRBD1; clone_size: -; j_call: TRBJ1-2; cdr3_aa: CASRLHPTGGSGYGYTF; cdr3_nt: TGTGCCAGCAGACTCCACCCGACAGGGGGCTCTGGCTATGGCTACACCTTC
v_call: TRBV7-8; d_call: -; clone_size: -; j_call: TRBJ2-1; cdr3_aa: CASNPTLRGSVVEQFF; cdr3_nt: TGTGCCAGCAACCCGACTCTCCGTGGTTCCGTGGTGGAGCAGTTCTTC